In this sample, the clone carrying this T cell receptor (beta chain) turned up a few times. This CDR3 is 13 amino acids long. The ends were cut back, 11 bases at V and 0 bases at J, with 11 bases in the middle. Germline V lookup: CDR1 MDHEN, CDR2 SYDVKM. This sample was taken from a study of T cell changes during pregnancy in multiple sclerosis. Sequencing used immunoSEQ multiplex PCR; TCRdb keeps in-frame clones, though not all of them. In the table there are tens of thousands of clones, around nine tenths of which are singletons. The rearrangement uses TRBV28 and TRBJ1-5; no reliable D call. This receptor was identified in a female donor with multiple sclerosis, enrolled in a pregnancy study. The source was CD4+ T cells from peripheral blood mononuclear cells, collected in the first trimester of pregnancy. The CDR3 DNA reads as TGTGCCGGGCAGCCCTATAGCAATCAGCCCCAGCATTTT. This codes for CAGQPYSNQPQHF.